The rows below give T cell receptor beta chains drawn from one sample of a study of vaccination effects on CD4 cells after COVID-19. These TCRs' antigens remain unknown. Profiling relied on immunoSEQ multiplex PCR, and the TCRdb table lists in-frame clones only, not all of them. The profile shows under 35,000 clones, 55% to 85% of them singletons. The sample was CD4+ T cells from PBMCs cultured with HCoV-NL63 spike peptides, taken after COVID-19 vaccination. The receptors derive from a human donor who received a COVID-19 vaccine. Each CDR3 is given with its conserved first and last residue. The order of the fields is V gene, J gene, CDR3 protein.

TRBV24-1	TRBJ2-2	CATSSVYTGELFF
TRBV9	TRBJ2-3	CASSAGTSGTDTQYF
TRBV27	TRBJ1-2	CASSSPWQGGYTF
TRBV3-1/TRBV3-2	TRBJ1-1	CASSSELPGEAFF
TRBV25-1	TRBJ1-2	CASSDPWEGHGYTF
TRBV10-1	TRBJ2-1	CASRQAGEGYNEQFF
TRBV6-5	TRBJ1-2	CASSYVRTGGGYGYTF
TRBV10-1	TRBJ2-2	CASSAFNTGELFF
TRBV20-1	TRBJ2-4	CSASRAENIQYF
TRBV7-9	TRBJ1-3	CASSFGENTIYF
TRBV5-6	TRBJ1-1	CASSLGGEAFF
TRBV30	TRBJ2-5	CAWSVAGGMEETQYF
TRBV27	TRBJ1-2	CASTRDRNYGYTF
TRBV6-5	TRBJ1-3	CASSYSISSGNTIYF
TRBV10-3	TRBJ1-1	CAITPSGENTEAFF
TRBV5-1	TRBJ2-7	CASSLAASGPGNSYEQYF
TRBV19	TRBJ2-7	CASSATDRAYEQYF
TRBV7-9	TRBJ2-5	CASSLEGGPLETQYF
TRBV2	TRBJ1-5	CASSGLGASNQPQHF
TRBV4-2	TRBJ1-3	CASSQDWPGGADTIYF
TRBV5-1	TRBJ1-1	CASSLGGGMNTEAFF
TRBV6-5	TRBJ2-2	CASQPGLATTGELFF
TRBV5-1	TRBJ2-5	CASSSHIQETQYF
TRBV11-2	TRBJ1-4	CASSLNQGLNEKLFF
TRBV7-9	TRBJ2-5	CASSLDGLALPIGTQYF
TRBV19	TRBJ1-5	CASSIVGTAILGPQHF
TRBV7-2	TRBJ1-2	CASIGQGSGGYTF
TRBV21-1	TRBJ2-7	CASSIRDMPFYEQYF
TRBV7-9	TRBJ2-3	CASSPPGPMAYDTQYF
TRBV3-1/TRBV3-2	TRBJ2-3	CASSRTGTSTPSTDTQYF
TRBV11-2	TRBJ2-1	CASSLERTNEQFF
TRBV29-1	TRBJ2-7	CSVDVGHYEQYF
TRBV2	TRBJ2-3	CASIDPPYAGREPRADTQYF
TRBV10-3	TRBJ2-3	CAISEGLANPRGTDTQYF
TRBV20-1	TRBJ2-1	CSASGLSGTYNEQFF
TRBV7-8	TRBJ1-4	CASSPNRTLNEKLFF
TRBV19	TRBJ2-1	CASSGLAETGEQFF
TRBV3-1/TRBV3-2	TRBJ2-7	CASSQGGLNPLREQYF
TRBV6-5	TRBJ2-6	CASRGLSGANVLTF
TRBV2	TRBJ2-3	CASSSDRWGDTQYF
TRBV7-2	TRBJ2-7	CASSLPTSSLYYEQYF
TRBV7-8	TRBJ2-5	CASSFHSGGAWETQYF
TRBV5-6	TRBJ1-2	CASSLAGRGLGYTF
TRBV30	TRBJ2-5	CAWSAAGKETQYF
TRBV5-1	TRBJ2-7	CASSLTGGNIYLYEQYF
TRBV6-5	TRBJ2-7	CASRRTSFTPYEQYF
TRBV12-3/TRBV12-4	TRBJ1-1	CASRTTGVTEAFF
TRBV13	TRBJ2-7	CASSRGDRGYEQYF
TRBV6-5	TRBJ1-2	CASTRTGAISYGYTF
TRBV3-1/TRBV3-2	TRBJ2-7	CASSRLTSGYGGEQYF
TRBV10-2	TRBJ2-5	CATSPSGSRQTQYF
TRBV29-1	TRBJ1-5	CSVRDGLLNQPQHF
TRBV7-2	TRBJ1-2	CASSRDRVNYGYTF
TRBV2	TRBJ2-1	CASRLLAGINEQFF
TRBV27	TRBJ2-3	CASSLSLVTGWEDTQYF